The T cell receptor (beta chain) under discussion was sequenced for a study of regulatory T cells in long-lasting Graves disease. Specified time point: persistent/refractory GD, antithyroid drugs over 5 years with positive TRAb. Preparation of the TCR library used RNA extracted from PBMCs. Trimming removed 3 bases from V and 7 bases from J, with 19 bases in between. In germline, CDR1 is SGDLS, CDR2 YYNGEE. There are 15 residues in the CDR3. Combining iRepertoire HTBI primers with Arm-PCR of CDR3 regions, the authors built TCR beta libraries. TCRdb itself ran the multiplex PCR reads through MiXCR, one entry per CDR3 protein. In the table there are around 430,000 distinct CDR3 sequences, approximately 23% of which are singletons. Study-level points and caveats: Accuracy may have suffered from the small sample size. Favoring TRBV28, TRBJ1-2 and TRBJ2-5 was a feature seen in persistent disease.

As for this clonotype: What it binds is not known.

The V and J genes are TRBV9 and TRBJ1-2; D is possibly TRBD1 (6 bases). The sequence came from a female donor with Graves disease. The specimen comprised peripheral blood mononuclear cells (PBMCs), sampled when the disease was refractory, from a patient treated with antithyroid drugs. The CDR3 nucleotides read TGTGCCAGCAGCGGCTCGGACAGCCCGGGCTGTGGCTACACCTTC. Amino acid sequence: CASSGSDSPGCGYTF.